The 13 T cell receptor beta chains below come from one sample, sequenced in a study of neurological immune-mediated disorders. Via MiXCR, TCRdb re-called the 5' RACE reads, giving one row per CDR3 protein. Counted here are 35,000 to 40,000 distinct CDR3 sequences, roughly 12% occurring once; the ten biggest clones make up roughly 3.9%. Sequenced input: CD4+ T cells from blood. Receptors were obtained from a woman aged 25 to 39 with HTLV-1-associated myelopathy (HAM/TSP).

In this sample, this clonotype turned up many times. The chain recombines TRBV5-1 with TRBJ2-7, with D perhaps matching TRBD1 or TRBD2 (5 bases each). V gave up 1 base and J gave up 7 bases, with 15 bases separating them. The CDR3 length is 14 residues. Per the germline V gene, CDR1 is SGHRS and CDR2 is YFSETQ. This CDR3 is CASSLQGPEWEQYF. The CDR3 nucleotides are TGCGCCAGCAGCTTGCAGGGACCGGAGTGGGAGCAGTACTTC.

This clonotype was observed at least ten times. This rearrangement joins TRBV5-6 to TRBJ2-7, with TRBD2 as a possible D gene (5 bases). There are 13 residues in the CDR3. V shed 2 bases and J shed 5 bases, with 11 bases lying between them. The germline CDR1 and CDR2 sequences are SGHDT and YYEEEE. CDR3 loop: CASSFKNGDEQYF. As DNA, the CDR3 is TGTGCCAGCAGCTTCAAAAACGGGGACGAGCAGTACTTC.

At least ten counts were recorded for this clonotype. The chain combines TRBV6-5 with TRBJ1-2; perhaps TRBD1 as D (6 bases). The CDR3 totals 14 residues. V was cut by 6 bases and J by 1 base, with 12 bases left in between. Germline assignment: CDR1 MNHEY and CDR2 SVGAGI. CDR3 sequence: CASRDSYLNYGYTF. CDR3 in DNA: TGTGCCAGCAGGGACAGCTACCTTAACTATGGCTACACCTTC.

This clonotype was counted many times. V gene TRBV5-1 combines with J gene TRBJ1-1; no firm D call. This CDR3 contains 15 residues. The germline V gene has CDR1 SGHRS and CDR2 YFSETQ. Between the trimmed V and J ends, which lost 0 bases and 0 bases, there was a span of 9 bases. As DNA, the CDR3 is TGCGCCAGCAGCTTGGCGCTGGGCCTGAACACTGAAGCTTTCTTT. It yields the protein CASSLALGLNTEAFF.

This clonotype came up many times. This sequence joins TRBV14 and TRBJ2-7; no reliable D call. The CDR3 is 14 residues long. V was pared by 1 base and J by 5 bases, with 12 bases between. Germline V lookup: CDR1 SGHDN, CDR2 FVKESK. The DNA for the CDR3 is TGTGCCAGCAGCCAAGTTGTTTCTGGCGACGAGCAGTACTTC. Translated, it gives CASSQVVSGDEQYF.

This clonotype was recorded many times. This chain connects TRBV20-1 to TRBJ1-5; D not certain. The V end lost 3 bases, the J end lost 2 bases, and 14 bases lay between the germline ends. The length of the CDR3 is 15 residues. Per germline, CDR1 DFQATT and CDR2 SNEGSKA (reference sequence). The CDR3 nucleotides read TGCAGTGCTAGGGGGAGGGATGGCGGCAATCAGCCCCAGCATTTT. Translating it yields CSARGRDGGNQPQHF.

This clonotype was counted ten times or more. The chain links TRBV20-1 to TRBJ1-5; D gene uncertain. Germline V CDR1 and CDR2: DFQATT, SNEGSKA (reference sequence). This CDR3 contains 13 residues. V was shortened by 3 bases and J by 3 bases, with 9 bases between the two germline ends. The CDR3: CSASTSHNQPQHF. The CDR3 DNA follows: TGCAGTGCTAGTACCAGCCACAATCAGCCCCAGCATTTT.

Ten or more counts support this clonotype. The chain joins TRBV11-2 to TRBJ2-5, with 8 positions matching TRBD2. V dropped 5 bases and J dropped 4; count of bases not matched to a gene: 9. From germline, CDR1 is SGHAT and CDR2 FQNNGV. The CDR3 has 15 residues. The CDR3 sequence: CASSPGGPRLETQYF. The DNA of the CDR3 is TGTGCCAGCAGCCCGGGGGGGCCGAGGTTAGAGACCCAGTACTTC.

At least ten counts were recorded for this clonotype. The chain has TRBV3-1 and TRBJ2-1, with D perhaps TRBD1 or TRBD2 (7 bases each). The CDR3 runs 16 residues. The germline V gene has CDR1 LGHDT and CDR2 YNNKEL (reference sequence). With 4 bases removed from V and 7 bases from J, the gap between germline ends came to 20 bases. CDR3 in amino acids: CASSPRRGGSTNEQFF. The CDR3 nucleotides are TGTGCCAGCAGCCCACGCAGGGGGGGGAGTACAAATGAGCAGTTCTTC.

This clonotype has at least ten counts. This chain links TRBV10-3 with TRBJ1-5; tentatively, D is TRBD1 (6 bases). The CDR3 runs 15 residues. Trimming left V 3 bases short and J 1 base short, with 10 bases between. Germline loops: CDR1 ENHRY, CDR2 SYGVKD. The CDR3 loop reads CAISDKTGSNQPQHF. In DNA form, the CDR3 reads TGTGCCATCAGTGATAAAACAGGGAGCAATCAGCCCCAGCATTTT.

This clonotype was seen ten or more times. The rearrangement uses TRBV7-9 and TRBJ1-2, with 10 bases matching TRBD1. Germline-derived CDR1 and CDR2 are SEHNR and FQNEAQ (reference sequence). The CDR3 contains 15 residues. The ends lost 6 bases at V and 4 bases at J; junction bases unmatched: 8. CDR3 in amino acids: CASSPGTGELYGYTF. The CDR3 DNA reads as TGTGCCAGCAGTCCTGGGACAGGGGAACTCTATGGCTACACCTTC.

This clonotype was picked up many times. The J gene is TRBJ2-5, the V gene TRBV6-5, with 7 bases aligning to TRBD1. J gave up 1 base and V 0 bases, and 2 bases lay outside the gene matches. The germline CDR1 and CDR2 sequences are MNHEY and SVGAGI. The CDR3 sequence is 15 residues long. This CDR3 is CASSYSPGGQETQYF. The CDR3 nucleotides are TGTGCCAGCAGTTACTCACCAGGGGGCCAAGAGACCCAGTACTTC.

This clonotype occurred many times. The genes are TRBV5-1 and TRBJ2-3; possibly TRBD1 for D (5 bases). The germline V gene encodes CDR1 SGHRS and CDR2 YFSETQ. This CDR3 region has 20 residues. Trimming cost V 0 bases and J 0 bases, with 23 bases left between them. This CDR3 reads CASSLVGRATYFPSTDTQYF. CDR3 DNA sequence: TGCGCCAGCAGCTTGGTCGGCAGGGCGACCTATTTCCCTAGCACAGATACGCAGTATTTT.